The 10 T cell receptor beta chains presented below share a single source sample, sequenced in a study of T cell responses to AZD1222 COVID-19 vaccine. Using immunoSEQ multiplex PCR, the repertoire was profiled, and TCRdb retains in-frame clones only, with some absent. Among fewer than 200,000 clones listed, 85% to 90% were seen once. Sequencing used peripheral blood, obtained on day 0 of AZD1222 vaccination. The receptors derive from an adult in good health.

This rearrangement joins TRBV2 to TRBJ2-7, with a possible D match to TRBD2 (5 bases). This CDR3 has 12 amino acids. CDR1 SNHLY and CDR2 FYNNEI come from the germline V gene. V lost 6 bases to trimming and J lost 3 bases, with 9 bases between them. The DNA for the CDR3 is TGTGCCAGCAGCCTAGAGGGCTACGAGCAGTACTTC. This encodes CASSLEGYEQYF.

J is TRBJ1-2 and V is TRBV19, with D perhaps matching TRBD1 (5 bases). Germline CDR1 LNHDA, CDR2 SQIVND (reference sequence). V dropped 4 bases and J dropped 8 bases, with 11 bases sitting between them. The CDR3 is made up of 12 amino acids. The CDR3 loop reads CASSTSYRGYTF. DNA for the CDR3: TGTGCCAGTAGTACGTCGTACAGGGGCTACACCTTC. The variable domain in full, with the rest retrieved from reference TRBV19 and TRBJ1-2, is DGGITQSPKYLFRKEGQNVTLSCEQNLNHDAMYWYRQDPGQGLRLIYYSQIVNDFQKGDIAEGYSVSREKKESFPLTVTSAQKNPTAFYLCASSTSYRGYTFGSGTRLTVV.

V gene TRBV7-9 combines with J gene TRBJ2-1; 8 positions agree with TRBD2. Germline lookup yields CDR1 SEHNR and CDR2 FQNEAQ (reference sequence). The junction had 13 bases not matched to a gene; V was cut back by 0 bases and J by 3 bases. The CDR3 spans 19 residues. DNA for the CDR3: TGTGCCAGCAGCTTAGCGGAGACTAGCGCCACGGGGAACTACAATGAGCAGTTCTTC. It yields the protein CASSLAETSATGNYNEQFF. Complete variable domain (other parts from reference TRBV7-9 and TRBJ2-1): DTGVSQNPRHKITKRGQNVTFRCDPISEHNRLYWYRQTLGQGPEFLTYFQNEAQLEKSRLLSDRFSAERPKGSFSTLEIQRTEQGDSAMYLCASSLAETSATGNYNEQFFGPGTRLTVL.

This rearrangement joins TRBV7-2 to TRBJ2-1, with 9 nucleotides matching TRBD2. This CDR3 has 15 amino acids. The V segment lost 4 bases and the J segment 5 bases; nucleotides outside the gene matches: 6. Germline V gene data show CDR1 as SGHTA and CDR2 as FQGNSA. DNA of the CDR3: TGTGCCAGCAGCTCTAGCGGGAATCTCCACAATGAGCAGTTCTTC. It encodes CASSSSGNLHNEQFF.

This clone was detected a few times. The chain is built from TRBV7-2 and TRBJ1-5; 7 nucleotides match TRBD1. The CDR3 loop spans 15 amino acids. Germline V gene lookup returns CDR1 SGHTA and CDR2 FQGNSA. Trimming cost V 1 base and J 3 bases; bases outside gene matches: 3. The CDR3 here is CASSLVTGNNQPQHF. Written as DNA, the CDR3 is TGTGCCAGCAGCTTAGTGACAGGGAACAATCAGCCCCAGCATTTT. The entire variable domain, with the rest obtained from reference TRBV7-2 and TRBJ1-5, is as follows: GAGVSQSPSNKVTEKGKDVELRCDPISGHTALYWYRQSLGQGLEFLIYFQGNSAPDKSGLPSDRFSAERTGGSVSTLTIQRTQQEDSAVYLCASSLVTGNNQPQHFGDGTRLSIL.

CDR3 sequence reads: CASSTGLYNSPLHF. The CDR3 DNA reads TGTGCCAGTAGCACGGGACTATATAATTCACCCCTCCACTTT. The rearrangement joins TRBV19 to TRBJ1-6; the D gene is possibly TRBD1 (5 bases). The CDR3 extends over 14 amino acids. Germline CDR1 reads LNHDA; CDR2 reads SQIVND (reference sequence). Trimming removed 6 bases from V and 4 bases from J, with 10 bases in between.

The CDR3 coding sequence is TGTGCCAGCAGCTTAGCCCGGTGGACGTCCTCAGGCACTGAAGCTTTCTTT. This sequence encodes CASSLARWTSSGTEAFF. The chain recombines TRBV7-2 with TRBJ1-1; unclear D gene. This CDR3 is built from 17 residues. The germline CDR1 and CDR2 sequences are SGHTA and FQGNSA. V was shortened by 0 bases and J by 4 bases, with 18 bases between the two germline ends.

In this sample, this clone turned up once. This chain links TRBV3-1 (or the pseudogene TRBV3-2) with TRBJ1-2, with unresolved D. Germline V gene lookup returns CDR1 LGHDT and CDR2 YNNKEL (reference sequence). The CDR3 consists of 15 residues. V was clipped by 3 bases and J by 0 bases, with 11 bases between them. CDR3 sequence reads: CASSQQLVANYGYTF. DNA for the CDR3: TGTGCCAGCAGCCAGCAGTTGGTTGCTAACTATGGCTACACCTTC.

CDR3 protein: CASSLAKQGRGAEAFF. In DNA form, the CDR3 reads TGCGCCAGCAGCTTGGCCAAACAGGGAAGGGGGGCTGAAGCTTTCTTT. The chain carries TRBV5-1 and TRBJ1-1, with a weak D call TRBD1 (6 bases). The CDR3 loop spans 16 amino acids. Germline V gene lookup returns CDR1 SGHRS and CDR2 YFSETQ. V was shortened by 0 bases and J by 6 bases, with 18 bases between the two germline ends.

As regards this clone: An end of the junction does not agree with germline; a read error may underlie this. V and J are TRBV5-4 and TRBJ1-3; D call uncertain. The CDR3 sequence is 11 residues long. The germline CDR1 and CDR2 sequences are SGHNT and YYREEE (reference sequence). The CDR3 reads CASSPRVGRNF. Written as DNA, the CDR3 is TGTGCCAGCAGCCCGAGAGTAGGACGTAATTTT.